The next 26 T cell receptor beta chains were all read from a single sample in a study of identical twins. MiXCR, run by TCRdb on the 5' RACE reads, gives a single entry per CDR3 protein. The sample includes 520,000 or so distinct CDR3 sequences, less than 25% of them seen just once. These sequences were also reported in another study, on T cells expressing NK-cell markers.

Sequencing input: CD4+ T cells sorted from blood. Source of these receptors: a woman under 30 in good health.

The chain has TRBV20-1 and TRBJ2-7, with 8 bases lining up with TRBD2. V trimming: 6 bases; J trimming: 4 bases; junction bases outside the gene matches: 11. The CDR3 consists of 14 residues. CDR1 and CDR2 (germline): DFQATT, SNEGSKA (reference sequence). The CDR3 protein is CSAIPGTSLYEQYF. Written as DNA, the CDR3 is TGCAGTGCCATCCCCGGGACTAGTTTGTACGAGCAGTACTTC.

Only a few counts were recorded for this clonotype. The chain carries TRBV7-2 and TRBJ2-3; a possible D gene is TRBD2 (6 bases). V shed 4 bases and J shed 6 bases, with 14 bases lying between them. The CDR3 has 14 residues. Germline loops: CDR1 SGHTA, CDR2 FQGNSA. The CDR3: CASSSDYLADTQYF. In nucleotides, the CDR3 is TGTGCCAGCAGCTCGGACTATTTGGCGGATACGCAGTATTTT.

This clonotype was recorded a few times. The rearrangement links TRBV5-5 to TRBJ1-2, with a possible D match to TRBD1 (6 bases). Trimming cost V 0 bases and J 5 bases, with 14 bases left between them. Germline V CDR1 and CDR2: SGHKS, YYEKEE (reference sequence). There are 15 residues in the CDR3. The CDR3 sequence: CASSLGPDSAYGYTF. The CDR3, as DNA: TGTGCCAGCAGCTTGGGGCCGGACAGCGCATATGGCTACACCTTC.

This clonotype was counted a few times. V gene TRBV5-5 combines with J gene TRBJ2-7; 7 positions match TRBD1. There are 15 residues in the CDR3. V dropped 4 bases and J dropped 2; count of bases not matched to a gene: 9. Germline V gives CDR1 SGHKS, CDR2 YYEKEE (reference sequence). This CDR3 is CASSPGQVRTYEQYF. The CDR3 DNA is TGTGCCAGCAGCCCAGGACAGGTCAGAACCTACGAGCAGTACTTC.

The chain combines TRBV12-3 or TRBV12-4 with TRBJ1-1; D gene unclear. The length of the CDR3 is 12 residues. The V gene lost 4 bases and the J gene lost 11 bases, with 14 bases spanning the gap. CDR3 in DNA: TGTGCCAGCAGTTGGGGAGTCCCTAGGGCTTTCTTT. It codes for CASSWGVPRAFF.

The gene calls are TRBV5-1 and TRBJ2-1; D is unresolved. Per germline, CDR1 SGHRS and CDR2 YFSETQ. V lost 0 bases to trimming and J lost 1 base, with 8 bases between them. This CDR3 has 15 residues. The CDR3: CASSLAGNSYNEQFF. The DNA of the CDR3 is TGCGCCAGCAGCTTGGCCGGCAATTCCTACAATGAGCAGTTCTTC.

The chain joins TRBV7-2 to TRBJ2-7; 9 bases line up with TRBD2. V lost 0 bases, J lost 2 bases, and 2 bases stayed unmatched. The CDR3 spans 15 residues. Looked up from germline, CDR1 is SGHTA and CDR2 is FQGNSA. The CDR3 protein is CASSLALAGPYEQYF. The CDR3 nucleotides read TGTGCCAGCAGCTTAGCGCTAGCGGGACCCTACGAGCAGTACTTC.

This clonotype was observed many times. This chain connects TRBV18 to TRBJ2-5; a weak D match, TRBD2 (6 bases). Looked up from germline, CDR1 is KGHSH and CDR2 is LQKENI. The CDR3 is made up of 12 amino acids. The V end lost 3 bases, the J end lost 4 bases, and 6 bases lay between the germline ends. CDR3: CASSPRGETQYF. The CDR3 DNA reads TGTGCCAGCTCACCGCGGGGAGAGACCCAGTACTTC.

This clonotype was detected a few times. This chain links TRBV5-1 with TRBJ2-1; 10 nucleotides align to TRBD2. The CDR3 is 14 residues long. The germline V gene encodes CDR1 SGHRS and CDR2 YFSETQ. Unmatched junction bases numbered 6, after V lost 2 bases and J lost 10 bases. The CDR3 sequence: CASSLTSGKVEQFF. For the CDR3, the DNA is TGCGCCAGCAGCTTAACTAGCGGGAAGGTCGAGCAGTTCTTC.

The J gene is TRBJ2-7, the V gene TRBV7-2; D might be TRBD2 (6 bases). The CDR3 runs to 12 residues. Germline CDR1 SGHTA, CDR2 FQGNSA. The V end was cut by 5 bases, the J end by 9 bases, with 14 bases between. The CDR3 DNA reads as TGTGCCAGCAGCCGTCGGGAGAGTATGCAGTACTTC. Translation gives CASSRRESMQYF.

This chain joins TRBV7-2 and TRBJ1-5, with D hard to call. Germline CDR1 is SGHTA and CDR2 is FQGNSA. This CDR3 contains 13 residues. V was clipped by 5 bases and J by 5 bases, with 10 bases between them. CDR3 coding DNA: TGTGCCAGCAGCGTAGTGGTGGATCAGCCCCAGCATTTT. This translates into CASSVVVDQPQHF.

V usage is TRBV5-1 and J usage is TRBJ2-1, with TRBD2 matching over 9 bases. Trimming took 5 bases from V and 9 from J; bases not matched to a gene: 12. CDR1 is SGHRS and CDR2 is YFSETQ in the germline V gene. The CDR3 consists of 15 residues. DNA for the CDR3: TGCGCCAGCAGAGCGGAGCGGGAGGTAAGGGGTGAGCAGTTCTTC. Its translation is CASRAEREVRGEQFF.

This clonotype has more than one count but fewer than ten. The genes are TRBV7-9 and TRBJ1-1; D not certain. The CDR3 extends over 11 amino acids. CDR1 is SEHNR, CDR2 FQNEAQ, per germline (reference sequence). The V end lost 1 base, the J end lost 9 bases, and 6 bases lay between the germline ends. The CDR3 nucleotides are TGTGCCAGCAGCTTAGAAAGGAAAGCTTTCTTT. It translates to CASSLERKAFF. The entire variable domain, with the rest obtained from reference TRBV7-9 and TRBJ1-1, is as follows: DTGVSQNPRHKITKRGQNVTFRCDPISEHNRLYWYRQTLGQGPEFLTYFQNEAQLEKSRLLSDRFSAERPKGSFSTLEIQRTEQGDSAMYLCASSLERKAFFGQGTRLTVV.

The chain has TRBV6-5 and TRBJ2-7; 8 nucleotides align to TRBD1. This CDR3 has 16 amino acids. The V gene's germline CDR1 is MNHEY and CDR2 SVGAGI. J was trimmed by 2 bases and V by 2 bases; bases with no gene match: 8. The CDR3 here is CASSYLSGTGAYEQYF. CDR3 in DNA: TGTGCCAGCAGTTACCTTTCAGGGACAGGCGCCTACGAGCAGTACTTC.

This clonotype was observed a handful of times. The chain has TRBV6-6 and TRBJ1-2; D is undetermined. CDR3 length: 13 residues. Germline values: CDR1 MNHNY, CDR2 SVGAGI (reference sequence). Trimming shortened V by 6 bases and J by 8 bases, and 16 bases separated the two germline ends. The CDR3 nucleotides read TGTGCCAGCAGAACTAACACCGGGGTCGGCTACACCTTC. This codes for CASRTNTGVGYTF.

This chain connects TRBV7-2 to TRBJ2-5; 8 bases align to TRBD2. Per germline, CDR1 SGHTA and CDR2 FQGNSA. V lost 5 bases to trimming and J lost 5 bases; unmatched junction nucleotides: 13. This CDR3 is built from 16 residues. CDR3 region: CASSTRGASGQETQYF. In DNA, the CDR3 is TGTGCCAGCAGCACCAGAGGGGCTAGCGGGCAGGAGACCCAGTACTTC.

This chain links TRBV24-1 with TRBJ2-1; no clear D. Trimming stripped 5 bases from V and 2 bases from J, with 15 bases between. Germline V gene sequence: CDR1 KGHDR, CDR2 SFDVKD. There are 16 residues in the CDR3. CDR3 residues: CATSGGVTSPYNEQFF. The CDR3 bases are TGTGCCACCAGTGGTGGGGTCACGAGCCCCTACAATGAGCAGTTCTTC.

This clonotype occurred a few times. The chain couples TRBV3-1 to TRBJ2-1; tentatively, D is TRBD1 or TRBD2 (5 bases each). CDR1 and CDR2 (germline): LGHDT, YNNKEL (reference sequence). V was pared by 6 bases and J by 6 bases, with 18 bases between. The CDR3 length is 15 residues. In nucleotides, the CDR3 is TGTGCCAGCAGGCGCACCGGGACCCAGAGCAATGAGCAGTTCTTC. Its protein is CASRRTGTQSNEQFF.

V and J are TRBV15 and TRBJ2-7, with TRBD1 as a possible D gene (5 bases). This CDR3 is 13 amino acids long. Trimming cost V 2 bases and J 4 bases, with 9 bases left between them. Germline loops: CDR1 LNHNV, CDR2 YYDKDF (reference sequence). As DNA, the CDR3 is TGTGCCACCAGCAGACAAAGGGGATACGAGCAGTACTTC. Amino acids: CATSRQRGYEQYF.

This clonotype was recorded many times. The CDR3 reads CASSLVGGGSYGYTF. In nucleotides, the CDR3 is TGCGCCAGCAGCTTGGTCGGCGGTGGAAGCTATGGCTACACCTTC. This sequence joins TRBV5-1 and TRBJ1-2; unclear D gene. CDR1 and CDR2 (germline): SGHRS, YFSETQ. The CDR3 is 15 residues long. Trimming took off 0 bases at V and 4 bases at J, with 13 bases between the two ends.

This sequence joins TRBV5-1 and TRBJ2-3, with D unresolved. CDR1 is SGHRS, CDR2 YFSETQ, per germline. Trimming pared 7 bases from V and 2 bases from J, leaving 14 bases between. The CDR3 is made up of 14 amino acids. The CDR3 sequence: CASHHQANTDTQYF. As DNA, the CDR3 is TGCGCCAGCCACCACCAGGCAAACACAGATACGCAGTATTTT.

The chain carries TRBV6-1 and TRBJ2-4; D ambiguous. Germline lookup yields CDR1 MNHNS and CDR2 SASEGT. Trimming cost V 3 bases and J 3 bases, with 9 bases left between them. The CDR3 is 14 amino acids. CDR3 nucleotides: TGTGCCAGCAGTGATGGACGGGTCAAAAACATTCAGTACTTC. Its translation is CASSDGRVKNIQYF.

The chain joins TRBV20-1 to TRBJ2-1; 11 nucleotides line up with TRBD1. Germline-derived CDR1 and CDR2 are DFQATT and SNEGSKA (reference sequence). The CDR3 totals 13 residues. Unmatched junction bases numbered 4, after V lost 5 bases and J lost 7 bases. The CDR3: CSARDRGKNEQFF. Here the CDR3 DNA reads TGCAGTGCTCGGGACAGGGGGAAAAATGAGCAGTTCTTC.

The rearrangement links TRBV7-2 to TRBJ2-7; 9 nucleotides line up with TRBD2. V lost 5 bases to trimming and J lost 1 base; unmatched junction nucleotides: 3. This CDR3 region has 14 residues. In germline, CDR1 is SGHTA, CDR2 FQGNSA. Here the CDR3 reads CASSRGGGSYEQYF. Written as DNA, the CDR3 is TGTGCCAGCAGCCGCGGGGGGGGATCCTACGAGCAGTACTTC.

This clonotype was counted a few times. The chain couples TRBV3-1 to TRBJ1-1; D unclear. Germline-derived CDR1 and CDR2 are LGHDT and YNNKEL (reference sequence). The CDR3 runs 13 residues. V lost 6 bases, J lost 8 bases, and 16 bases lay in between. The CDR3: CASSQRTGVEAFF. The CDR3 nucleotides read TGTGCCAGCAGTCAACGGACGGGAGTGGAAGCTTTCTTT. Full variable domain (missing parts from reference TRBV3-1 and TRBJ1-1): DTAVSQTPKYLVTQMGNDKSIKCEQNLGHDTMYWYKQDSKKFLKIMFSYNNKELIINETVPNRFSPKSPDKAHLNLHINSLELGDSAVYFCASSQRTGVEAFFGQGTRLTVV.

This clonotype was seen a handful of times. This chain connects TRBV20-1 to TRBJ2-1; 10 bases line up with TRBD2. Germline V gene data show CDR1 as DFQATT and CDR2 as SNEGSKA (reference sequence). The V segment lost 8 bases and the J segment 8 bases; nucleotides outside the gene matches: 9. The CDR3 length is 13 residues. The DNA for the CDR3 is TGCAGTCCAAAGTTACTAGCGGGATATGAGCAGTTCTTC. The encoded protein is CSPKLLAGYEQFF.